These 22 T cell receptor beta chains originate from one sample sequenced in a study of blood T cell repertoires in COVID-19. Only in-frame clones appear in the TCRdb table, and some are missing; sequencing was by immunoSEQ multiplex PCR. The sample yields a few hundred thousand clones, roughly nine tenths seen once. Sequences were obtained from PBMCs or T cells enriched from blood (not recorded which). The source is a woman under 40 who had recovered from COVID-19.

The V gene is TRBV5-4, the J gene TRBJ2-1; 12 bases fit TRBD2. The V gene end was trimmed by 4 bases and the J gene end by 1 base; junction bases not matched to a gene: 6. The CDR3 is made up of 17 amino acids. Germline loops: CDR1 SGHNT, CDR2 YYREEE (reference sequence). The chain's CDR3 is CASSPRLAGVSYNEQFF. The CDR3 nucleotides read TGTGCCAGCAGCCCGAGACTAGCGGGGGTTTCCTACAATGAGCAGTTCTTC.

The chain combines TRBV2 with TRBJ2-2; 7 nucleotides line up with TRBD1. Germline V gene lookup returns CDR1 SNHLY and CDR2 FYNNEI. CDR3 length: 14 amino acids. The V and J ends lost 8 bases and 7 bases, in that order; junction bases with no gene match: 10. CDR3 protein: CASSPDRSGGELFF. CDR3 nucleotide sequence: TGTGCCAGCTCTCCGGACAGGTCAGGCGGGGAGCTGTTTTTT.

The chain is built from TRBV19 and TRBJ2-2; tentative D call: TRBD2 (6 bases). CDR1 is LNHDA and CDR2 is SQIVND in the germline V gene (reference sequence). V was pared by 4 bases and J by 4 bases, with 13 bases between. This CDR3 is 15 amino acids long. DNA of the CDR3: TGTGCCAGTAGTAGTTGGGGGGTGTCCACCGGGGAGCTGTTTTTT. It codes for CASSSWGVSTGELFF.

V usage is TRBV19 and J usage is TRBJ2-5; weak D call: TRBD2 (5 bases). CDR3 length: 13 residues. V dropped 4 bases and J dropped 0 bases, with 6 bases sitting between them. Germline CDR1 LNHDA, CDR2 SQIVND (reference sequence). This CDR3 reads CASSTRDQETQYF. CDR3 nucleotides: TGTGCCAGTAGTACGAGGGACCAAGAGACCCAGTACTTC.

This clone was recorded only once. This chain joins TRBV5-1 and TRBJ2-1; 7 bases fit TRBD2. The CDR3 is 16 amino acids. J was trimmed by 5 bases and V by 0 bases; bases with no gene match: 8. In germline, CDR1 is SGHRS, CDR2 YFSETQ. CDR3 coding DNA: TGCGCCAGCAGCTTGGCCCCGACTAGCAACGACAATGAGCAGTTCTTC. Its protein product is CASSLAPTSNDNEQFF.

The chain links TRBV28 to TRBJ1-5, with D maybe TRBD1 (6 bases). Per germline, CDR1 MDHEN and CDR2 SYDVKM. V was pared by 6 bases and J by 2 bases, with 17 bases between. CDR3 length equals 16 residues. The CDR3 reads CASSPSRGAGNQPQHF. The CDR3 DNA follows: TGTGCCAGCAGCCCCTCGCGGGGGGCTGGCAATCAGCCCCAGCATTTT.

The gene calls are TRBV30 and TRBJ1-3; the D gene is possibly TRBD1 (5 bases). The germline V gene encodes CDR1 GTSNPN and CDR2 SVGIG (reference sequence). The CDR3 covers 15 residues. Deletions cut 2 bases from V and 5 bases from J, with 16 bases between. CDR3: CAWSLGTLKRNTIYF. In DNA, the CDR3 is TGTGCCTGGAGTTTAGGGACTCTAAAAAGAAACACCATATATTTT.

The chain employs TRBV19 and TRBJ1-6, with D possibly being TRBD1 (5 bases). The CDR3 is made up of 14 amino acids. The germline V and J ends were trimmed by 11 bases and 5 bases, with 16 bases remaining between them. Germline assignment: CDR1 LNHDA and CDR2 SQIVND (reference sequence). The CDR3, as DNA: TGTGCCTACTGGGGGGGAGGAGATAATTCACCCCTCCACTTT. It is translated as CAYWGGGDNSPLHF.

J is TRBJ2-5 and V is TRBV7-6, with 7 nucleotides matching TRBD1. CDR1 and CDR2 from the germline V gene are SGHVS and FNYEAQ. The CDR3 totals 14 residues. V shed 4 bases, J shed 5 bases, and the junction held 7 bases outside the gene matches. The DNA for the CDR3 is TGTGCCAGCAGCTCGCGAACAGGGGTGGAGACCCAGTACTTC. Translated: CASSSRTGVETQYF.

The chain recombines TRBV11-3 with TRBJ1-1; no clear D gene. Germline loops: CDR1 SGHNT, CDR2 YENEEA. The CDR3 contains 13 residues. The V gene lost 5 bases and the J gene lost 6 bases, with 13 bases spanning the gap. The CDR3 region has the DNA TGTGCCAGCAGCCACATCCGAGGTGCTGAAGCTTTCTTT. Translating it yields CASSHIRGAEAFF.

This clone was found a few times. This rearrangement joins TRBV5-1 to TRBJ2-2; 7 bases agree with TRBD1. Germline-derived CDR1 and CDR2 are SGHRS and YFSETQ. J gave up 2 bases and V 3 bases, and 7 bases lay outside the gene matches. This CDR3 has 16 amino acids. This CDR3 is CASSSDRARNTGELFF. CDR3 sequence (DNA): TGCGCCAGCAGCTCCGACAGGGCAAGAAACACCGGGGAGCTGTTTTTT.

This sequence joins TRBV11-2 and TRBJ2-7; 8 nucleotides align to TRBD1. J lost 2 bases, V lost 0 bases, and 9 bases had no gene match. Per germline, CDR1 SGHAT and CDR2 FQNNGV. The CDR3 spans 17 residues. The CDR3 reads CASSLDSGTGAPYEQYF. CDR3 nucleotide sequence: TGTGCCAGCAGCTTAGATTCGGGGACAGGAGCCCCCTACGAGCAGTACTTC.

V is TRBV27 and J is TRBJ1-1; TRBD1 is a possible D gene (5 bases). Trimming shortened V by 4 bases and J by 5 bases, and 26 bases separated the two germline ends. In germline, CDR1 is MNHEY, CDR2 SMNVEV (reference sequence). The CDR3 is 18 residues long. The CDR3 bases are TGTGCCAGCAGTTGGAGACCGCTACGGGAGGGGAGGATGACTGAAGCTTTCTTT. This codes for CASSWRPLREGRMTEAFF.

The genes are TRBV11-2 and TRBJ2-5, with D perhaps matching TRBD2 (6 bases). In germline, CDR1 is SGHAT, CDR2 FQNNGV. CDR3 size: 13 residues. V was clipped by 5 bases and J by 10 bases, with 17 bases between them. In DNA form, the CDR3 reads TGTGCCAGCAGCCTCCGTTCTCCGGGGGACCAGTACTTC. This codes for CASSLRSPGDQYF. The entire variable domain, with the rest obtained from reference TRBV11-2 and TRBJ2-5, is as follows: EAGVAQSPRYKIIEKRQSVAFWCNPISGHATLYWYQQILGQGPKLLIQFQNNGVVDDSQLPKDRFSAERLKGVDSTLKIQPAKLEDSAVYLCASSLRSPGDQYFGPGTRLLVL.

The chain combines TRBV5-3 with TRBJ2-1, with 13 bases lining up with TRBD2. TRBV5-3 carries the ORF label, with uncertain function. The V gene end was trimmed by 1 base and the J gene end by 10 bases; junction bases not matched to a gene: 11. The CDR3 has 17 amino acids. CDR3 residues: CARSLSRLAGGRAEQFF. CDR3 coding DNA: TGTGCCAGAAGCTTGTCCCGACTAGCGGGGGGACGGGCGGAGCAGTTCTTC.

This chain uses TRBV14 with TRBJ1-1; 7 bases map to TRBD1. CDR3 length: 15 residues. The V segment lost 4 bases and the J segment 1 base; nucleotides outside the gene matches: 6. From germline, CDR1 is SGHDN and CDR2 FVKESK. CDR3 residues: CASSRRQGGNTEAFF. CDR3 DNA: TGTGCCAGCAGCCGTCGACAGGGTGGGAACACTGAAGCTTTCTTT.

The gene calls are TRBV19 and TRBJ1-4; D ambiguous. The germline gives CDR1 LNHDA, CDR2 SQIVND (reference sequence). Trimming removed 4 bases at V and 0 bases at J, with 12 bases between. The CDR3 spans 16 residues. This CDR3 reads CASSNLAPATNEKLFF. The CDR3 nucleotides read TGTGCCAGTAGTAATTTGGCACCTGCAACTAATGAAAAACTGTTTTTT.

The CDR3, as DNA: TGCGCCAGCAGCTTGGCAGGGGCGCAGGGGTATGGCTACACCTTC. Translation gives CASSLAGAQGYGYTF. The chain links TRBV5-1 to TRBJ1-2; tentatively, D is TRBD1 (6 bases). The CDR3 consists of 15 residues. Germline V gene sequence: CDR1 SGHRS, CDR2 YFSETQ. Trimming stripped 0 bases from V and 5 bases from J, with 14 bases between.

The sample holds one count of this clone. J is TRBJ1-1 and V is TRBV6-1; perhaps TRBD1 as D (5 bases). The CDR3 consists of 11 residues. Germline V gene data show CDR1 as MNHNS and CDR2 as SASEGT. The V and J ends lost 3 bases and 11 bases respectively, with 10 bases between them. CDR3 loop: CASSDWGMAFF. Written as DNA, the CDR3 is TGTGCCAGCAGTGATTGGGGCATGGCTTTCTTT.

The chain uses TRBV6-2 or TRBV6-3 and TRBJ2-2; no reliable D call. V lost 2 bases and J 8 bases, leaving 9 bases between the germline ends. The CDR3 runs to 13 residues. Germline V gene lookup returns CDR1 MNHEY and CDR2 SVGEGT. The CDR3 reads CASSYPTGGELFF. The CDR3 DNA reads as TGTGCCAGCAGTTACCCCACCGGTGGGGAGCTGTTTTTT.

This clone has just a few counts. Here the CDR3 DNA reads TGTGCCAGCAGCCCAGGGGACAGGGACAATTCACCCCTCCACTTT. Translated: CASSPGDRDNSPLHF. The genes are TRBV11-2 and TRBJ1-6; TRBD1 matches at 9 bases. Germline CDR1 and CDR2: SGHAT and FQNNGV. Losses at the gene ends were 5 bases for V and 7 bases for J; bases not matched to a gene: 6. This CDR3 contains 15 residues.

V gene TRBV15 combines with J gene TRBJ1-5; TRBD1 matches at 8 bases. This CDR3 region has 15 residues. The junction had 4 bases not matched to a gene; V was cut back by 0 bases and J by 6 bases. Germline CDR1 reads LNHNV; CDR2 reads YYDKDF (reference sequence). The CDR3 spells CATSRDRQGSQPQHF. In DNA form, the CDR3 reads TGTGCCACCAGCAGAGATCGACAGGGGAGTCAGCCCCAGCATTTT.